One sample yielded the 32 T cell receptor beta chains listed below, sequenced in a study of chemoradiotherapy in HPV16-positive cancers. This table comes from immunoSEQ multiplex PCR, and its TCRdb copy is limited to in-frame clones, with some not included. The sample lists about 32,000 clones; just under 80% were seen once. The starting material was blood, obtained from a patient who underwent chemoradiotherapy. These receptors all stem from a human donor with HPV-associated anogenital cancer.

The chain joins TRBV9 to TRBJ2-1; D remains unclear. Deletions cut 0 bases from V and 6 bases from J, with 10 bases between. Germline CDR1 SGDLS, CDR2 YYNGEE. This CDR3 comprises 14 residues. The CDR3 reads CASSVAPGPNEQFF. As DNA, the CDR3 is TGTGCCAGCAGCGTAGCTCCAGGTCCCAATGAGCAGTTCTTC.

This clone was counted only a few times. The CDR3 region is CASSISGNTEAFF. CDR3 in DNA: TGTGCCAGCAGCATTTCAGGGAACACTGAAGCTTTCTTT. This rearrangement joins TRBV7-3 to TRBJ1-1; the D is unclear. The CDR3 has 13 residues. Per germline, CDR1 SGHTA and CDR2 FQGTGA. V was clipped by 5 bases and J by 1 base, with 8 bases between them.

This chain joins TRBV10-3 and TRBJ2-5, with D perhaps TRBD1 or TRBD2 (5 bases each). The V end lost 10 bases, the J end lost 2 bases, and 14 bases lay between the germline ends. CDR3 size: 13 residues. Germline values: CDR1 ENHRY, CDR2 SYGVKD. DNA of the CDR3: TGTGCCACGACCGGGACGGCGCAAGAGACCCAGTACTTC. Translating it yields CATTGTAQETQYF.

The chain is built from TRBV7-9 and TRBJ2-7; TRBD1 matches at 9 bases. CDR3 length equals 14 residues. Per germline, CDR1 SEHNR and CDR2 FQNEAQ (reference sequence). V shed 6 bases, J shed 5 bases, and the junction held 8 bases outside the gene matches. The CDR3 region has the DNA TGTGCCAGCAGGTCGGGGACAGGGTCCAACGAGCAGTACTTC. Amino acids: CASRSGTGSNEQYF.

This clone has only a few counts. CDR3 bases: TGCGCCAGCAGCTTCCGGGGAGGGGATGGCTACACCTTC. Its translation is CASSFRGGDGYTF. This sequence joins TRBV5-1 and TRBJ1-2, with a tentative D call TRBD1 (5 bases). Trimming shortened V by 2 bases and J by 6 bases, and 11 bases separated the two germline ends. Germline CDR1 SGHRS, CDR2 YFSETQ. This CDR3 region has 13 residues.

The genes are TRBV19 and TRBJ1-2; D call uncertain. V gave up 1 base and J gave up 3 bases, with 6 bases separating them. There are 13 residues in the CDR3. The germline V gene encodes CDR1 LNHDA and CDR2 SQIVND (reference sequence). CDR3 sequence (DNA): TGTGCCAGTAGTATAGTGAGTTACTATGGCTACACCTTC. Its translation is CASSIVSYYGYTF.

The chain carries TRBV29-1 and TRBJ2-2; D tentatively fits TRBD1 or TRBD2 (5 bases each). Deletions cut 4 bases from V and 4 bases from J, with 13 bases between. Germline CDR1 is SQVTM and CDR2 is ANQGSEA. The CDR3 runs 14 residues. CDR3: CSVVPGSGTGELFF. CDR3 DNA: TGCAGCGTTGTCCCAGGGAGTGGCACCGGGGAGCTGTTTTTT.

This rearrangement joins TRBV11-2 to TRBJ2-5; a possible D gene is TRBD1 (6 bases). The germline V gene has CDR1 SGHAT and CDR2 FQNNGV. This CDR3 has 14 residues. V lost 1 base and J lost 3, with 9 bases in between. CDR3 in amino acids: CASSLGNREETQYF. In nucleotides, the CDR3 is TGTGCCAGCAGCTTAGGGAACAGGGAAGAGACCCAGTACTTC.

This chain uses TRBV9 with TRBJ2-1, with D perhaps matching TRBD1 (6 bases). The CDR3 sequence is 14 residues long. V was shortened by 1 base and J by 10 bases, with 15 bases between the two germline ends. Germline V CDR1 and CDR2: SGDLS, YYNGEE. CDR3 protein: CASSVRGMQDEQFF. For the CDR3, the DNA is TGTGCCAGCAGCGTAAGGGGGATGCAAGACGAGCAGTTCTTC.

This clone occurred once. The chain joins TRBV5-8 to TRBJ1-2; tentatively, D is TRBD1 (5 bases). There are 14 residues in the CDR3. The germline CDR1 and CDR2 sequences are SGHTS and YDEGEE. V shed 0 bases and J shed 5 bases, with 11 bases lying between them. Here the CDR3 DNA reads TGTGCCAGCAGCTTGGAACCAGGGCCTTATGGCTACACCTTC. This encodes CASSLEPGPYGYTF.

The rearrangement links TRBV7-9 to TRBJ1-4; the D is unclear. This CDR3 has 13 residues. From germline, CDR1 is SEHNR and CDR2 FQNEAQ (reference sequence). The V and J ends lost 1 base and 4 bases respectively, with 4 bases between them. The CDR3 nucleotides are TGTGCCAGCAGCTTAGAAGTTAATGAAAAACTGTTTTTT. Translating gives CASSLEVNEKLFF.

The gene calls are TRBV18 and TRBJ1-2, with TRBD1 identical over 7 bases. CDR1 is KGHSH and CDR2 is LQKENI in the germline V gene. The J segment lost 3 bases and the V segment lost 3 bases, leaving 13 bases of the junction unmatched. There are 17 residues in the CDR3. CDR3 sequence reads: CASSPLPQGVGDYGYTF. DNA of the CDR3: TGTGCCAGCTCACCTCTCCCCCAGGGGGTAGGAGACTATGGCTACACCTTC.

This clone occurred once. The chain combines TRBV11-2 with TRBJ2-1; D possibly corresponds to TRBD2 (6 bases). Germline values: CDR1 SGHAT, CDR2 FQNNGV. This CDR3 is 13 amino acids long. The V end was cut by 3 bases, the J end by 8 bases, with 11 bases between. The CDR3 protein is CASSFHGRHEQFF. DNA of the CDR3: TGTGCCAGCAGCTTCCATGGGAGGCATGAGCAGTTCTTC.

This chain links TRBV12-5 with TRBJ1-1, with D unclear. Germline assignment: CDR1 LGHNT and CDR2 FRNRAP. The V gene lost 4 bases and the J gene lost 5 bases, with 20 bases spanning the gap. The CDR3 is 16 amino acids. The DNA of the CDR3 is TGTGCTAGTGGTTCCCGGGATTTTAAAGATGGTACTGAAGCTTTCTTT. It is translated as CASGSRDFKDGTEAFF.

This rearrangement joins TRBV20-1 to TRBJ1-1; 7 bases match TRBD1. CDR1 is DFQATT and CDR2 is SNEGSKA in the germline V gene (reference sequence). The V and J ends lost 6 bases and 7 bases, in that order; junction bases with no gene match: 5. This CDR3 is built from 11 residues. The CDR3 bases are TGCAGTGCAGAACAGGGGCTTGAAGCTTTCTTT. It encodes CSAEQGLEAFF.

This clone was seen a handful of times. The chain recombines TRBV27 with TRBJ1-2; D is perhaps TRBD1 (5 bases). CDR3 length equals 13 residues. Germline V CDR1 and CDR2: MNHEY, SMNVEV (reference sequence). The ends were cut back, 6 bases at V and 2 bases at J, with 10 bases in the middle. DNA of the CDR3: TGTGCCAGCAGGCTACAGGAGAACTATGGCTACACCTTC. Amino acid sequence: CASRLQENYGYTF.

The chain uses TRBV18 and TRBJ2-3; tentatively, D is TRBD2 (6 bases). V was trimmed by 3 bases and J by 6 bases, leaving 16 bases between them. The germline V gene has CDR1 KGHSH and CDR2 LQKENI. This CDR3 has 15 residues. The CDR3 nucleotides are TGTGCCAGCTCACCCAAAGGGGAGGTTGCGGATACGCAGTATTTT. This codes for CASSPKGEVADTQYF.

J is TRBJ2-5 and V is TRBV19; TRBD2 is a possible D gene (7 bases). From germline, CDR1 is LNHDA and CDR2 SQIVND (reference sequence). The CDR3 contains 14 residues. Trimming took 5 bases from V and 4 from J, leaving 14 bases between them. CDR3 residues: CASSYGGRRETQYF. The DNA of the CDR3 is TGTGCCAGTAGTTACGGGGGGCGGAGAGAGACCCAGTACTTC.

This chain connects TRBV4-1 to TRBJ2-3; the D is unclear. CDR3 length: 16 amino acids. CDR1 MGHRA and CDR2 YSYEKL come from the germline V gene. V lost 0 bases and J lost 3, with 13 bases in between. This chain's CDR3 is CASSQEARDRTDTQYF. Written as DNA, the CDR3 is TGCGCCAGCAGCCAAGAGGCCAGAGATCGGACAGATACGCAGTATTTT.

The genes are TRBV7-8 and TRBJ2-1, with D unresolved. V dropped 6 bases and J dropped 8 bases, with 17 bases sitting between them. CDR3 size: 14 residues. Per the germline V gene, CDR1 is SGHVS and CDR2 is FQNEAQ. CDR3 DNA sequence: TGTGCCAGCAGAACTAATAACGCGTTCGATGAGCAGTTCTTC. Translating it yields CASRTNNAFDEQFF.

V is TRBV30 and J is TRBJ1-2, with D perhaps matching TRBD1 (5 bases). Germline loops: CDR1 GTSNPN, CDR2 SVGIG (reference sequence). V was shortened by 8 bases and J by 1 base, with 8 bases between the two germline ends. The CDR3 consists of 11 residues. The CDR3 is CAGDSNYGYTF. The CDR3 DNA is TGTGCCGGCGACAGTAACTATGGCTACACCTTC.

This clone was picked up a small number of times. The chain has TRBV2 and TRBJ1-1; a weak D match, TRBD1 (6 bases). The CDR3 totals 13 residues. Looked up from germline, CDR1 is SNHLY and CDR2 is FYNNEI. Between the trimmed V and J ends, which lost 6 bases and 1 base, there was a span of 9 bases. The CDR3 loop is CASRTGENTEAFF. The CDR3 DNA follows: TGTGCCAGCAGGACAGGTGAGAACACTGAAGCTTTCTTT.

The gene calls are TRBV5-5 and TRBJ2-7; 11 bases align to TRBD2. Germline values: CDR1 SGHKS, CDR2 YYEKEE (reference sequence). CDR3 length: 16 amino acids. The trim removed 0 bases at V and 1 base at J, leaving 3 bases unmatched. DNA for the CDR3: TGTGCCAGCAGCTTGGGTAGCGGGGGGGCATCCTACGAGCAGTACTTC. This gives the protein CASSLGSGGASYEQYF.

The CDR3 reads CASSYLEGTEAFF. For the CDR3, the DNA is TGTGCCAGCAGTTACTTGGAAGGGACTGAAGCTTTCTTT. This chain connects TRBV6-5 to TRBJ1-1; D unresolved. V lost 1 base to trimming and J lost 5 bases, with 8 bases between them. The CDR3 is made up of 13 amino acids. Looked up from germline, CDR1 is MNHEY and CDR2 is SVGAGI.

The rearrangement links TRBV19 to TRBJ2-1; 8 bases are shared with TRBD1. Losses at the gene ends were 6 bases for V and 7 bases for J; bases not matched to a gene: 11. The CDR3 contains 15 residues. Germline CDR1 LNHDA, CDR2 SQIVND (reference sequence). CDR3 protein: CASRPVRTGSNEQFF. The CDR3 DNA is TGTGCCAGTAGACCCGTCCGGACAGGGAGTAATGAGCAGTTCTTC.

The chain joins TRBV18 to TRBJ1-4; D gene uncertain. Germline V CDR1 and CDR2: KGHSH, LQKENI. The length of the CDR3 is 13 residues. V shed 3 bases and J shed 3 bases, with 5 bases lying between them. The CDR3 spells CASSPKPNEKLFF. The CDR3 nucleotides are TGTGCCAGCTCACCGAAGCCTAATGAAAAACTGTTTTTT.

The chain employs TRBV5-1 and TRBJ2-1; TRBD2 aligns across 10 bases. Trimming at V came to 4 bases and at J to 0 bases, leaving 7 bases not matched to a gene. CDR3 length equals 17 residues. From germline, CDR1 is SGHRS and CDR2 YFSETQ. The CDR3 DNA reads as TGCGCCAGCAGCCCGGAAGCTAGCGGGAGCTCCTACAATGAGCAGTTCTTC. This encodes CASSPEASGSSYNEQFF.

The gene calls are TRBV19 and TRBJ1-2, with D maybe TRBD1 (6 bases). This CDR3 spans 16 amino acids. The germline CDR1 and CDR2 sequences are LNHDA and SQIVND (reference sequence). The V end lost 7 bases, the J end lost 3 bases, and 21 bases lay between the germline ends. This CDR3 is CASTRSGARGDYGYTF. The CDR3 DNA reads TGTGCCAGTACCCGGTCTGGGGCAAGGGGGGACTATGGCTACACCTTC.

The rearrangement uses TRBV4-1 and TRBJ2-5; D possibly corresponds to TRBD2 (5 bases). Trimming took off 5 bases at V and 4 bases at J, with 8 bases between the two ends. The germline V gene encodes CDR1 MGHRA and CDR2 YSYEKL. The length of the CDR3 is 12 residues. CDR3 sequence reads: CASSRAGETQYF. CDR3 coding DNA: TGCGCCAGCAGCAGGGCGGGAGAGACCCAGTACTTC.

Concerning this clone itself: At the DNA level, this CDR3 is encoded by other sequences in the same sample as well. The chain recombines TRBV29-1 with TRBJ1-3; D is uncertain. The germline V gene encodes CDR1 SQVTM and CDR2 ANQGSEA. With 0 bases removed from V and 1 base from J, the gap between germline ends came to 1 base. The CDR3 is 12 amino acids. The CDR3 loop is CSVEDSGNTIYF. The CDR3 DNA is TGCAGCGTTGAAGATTCTGGAAACACCATATATTTT. The variable domain in full, completed from reference TRBV29-1 and TRBJ1-3, reads SAVISQKPSRDICQRGTSLTIQCQVDSQVTMMFWYRQQPGQSLTLIATANQGSEATYESGFVIDKFPISRPNLTFSTLTVSNMSPEDSSIYLCSVEDSGNTIYFGEGSWLTVV.

The V gene is TRBV30, the J gene TRBJ1-4; the D gene is possibly TRBD1 (6 bases). The germline gives CDR1 GTSNPN, CDR2 SVGIG (reference sequence). The CDR3 is 12 residues long. Between the trimmed V and J ends, which lost 4 bases and 4 bases, there was a span of 7 bases. The chain's CDR3 is CAWTGDNEKLFF. The DNA of the CDR3 is TGTGCCTGGACAGGGGATAATGAAAAACTGTTTTTT.

V and J are TRBV9 and TRBJ2-7, with a tentative D call TRBD1 (5 bases). V was shortened by 0 bases and J by 2 bases, with 12 bases between the two germline ends. Per germline, CDR1 SGDLS and CDR2 YYNGEE. The length of the CDR3 is 15 residues. The CDR3 reads CASSVDQGPPYEQYF. CDR3 DNA sequence: TGTGCCAGCAGCGTAGATCAGGGTCCCCCCTACGAGCAGTACTTC. Filled out from reference TRBV9 and TRBJ2-7, the complete variable domain reads DSGVTQTPKHLITATGQRVTLRCSPRSGDLSVYWYQQSLDQGLQFLIQYYNGEERAKGNILERFSAQQFPDLHSELNLSSLELGDSALYFCASSVDQGPPYEQYFGPGTRLTVT.